A selection of T cell receptor beta chains follows, all from one sample in a study of kidney transplant recipient with SARS-CoV-2 infection. TCRdb reprocessed the reads via MiXCR and lists one record per CDR3 protein. The repertoire holds some 220,000 distinct CDR3 sequences, around 28% seen once, with almost 7.5% in the top ten. The sample was a blood sample, taken at baseline and around day 120 from a kidney transplant recipient. These TCRs come from a male patient in his 30s who had COVID-19 and was a kidney transplant recipient. Some T cells may be the graft donor's. The CDR3 runs from the conserved cysteine through the conserved F or W. D genes are given only for firm matches. Clone size is shown for a subset of rows, as once, few, many or a class of expanded clone.

len,d_gene,v_gene,j_gene,abundance,CDR3aa,CDR3nt
10,.,TRBV7-2,TRBJ2-2,many,CASSLGELFF,TGTGCCAGCAGCCTCGGGGAGCTGTTTTTT
14,.,TRBV3-1,TRBJ1-2,many,CASSQGGDNYGYTF,TGTGCCAGCAGCCAAGGGGGGGATAACTATGGCTACACCTTC
16,.,TRBV5-6,TRBJ1-2,many,CASAYNNSRKTYGYTF,TGTGCCAGCGCGTATAACAATAGTCGAAAGACCTATGGCTACACCTTC
18,.,TRBV3-1,TRBJ2-2,many,CASSYDDPISGLTGELFF,TGTGCCAGCAGCTACGATGATCCCATTTCAGGCTTGACCGGGGAGCTGTTTTTT
16,TRBD2,TRBV7-6,TRBJ2-2,.,CASSSLAGTNTGELFF,TGTGCCAGCAGCTCACTAGCGGGAACGAACACCGGGGAGCTGTTTTTT
14,TRBD1,TRBV2,TRBJ2-7,many,CASTPGQRLYEQYF,TGTGCCAGCACCCCGGGACAGCGACTCTACGAGCAGTACTTC
14,.,TRBV18,TRBJ1-1,.,CASSPDRLNTEAFF,TGTGCCAGCTCACCAGACAGACTGAACACTGAAGCTTTCTTT
13,.,TRBV7-3,TRBJ1-1,many,CASSLSPGTKAFF,TGTGCCAGCAGCTTAAGTCCCGGGACCAAAGCTTTCTTT
15,.,TRBV10-2,TRBJ1-2,many,CASSETAAATYGYTF,TGCGCCAGCAGTGAGACCGCTGCAGCTACCTATGGCTACACCTTC
14,.,TRBV20-1,TRBJ1-1,few,CSARSLDKNTEAFF,TGCAGTGCTAGATCGTTGGACAAGAACACTGAAGCTTTCTTT
17,TRBD1,TRBV7-9,TRBJ1-6,many,CASSNNRGGSYNSPLHF,TGTGCCAGCAGCAACAACAGGGGTGGGTCCTATAATTCACCCCTCCACTTT
16,.,TRBV5-3,TRBJ1-2,many,CARSTPVVRKTYGYTF,TGTGCCAGATCTACCCCAGTGGTGAGAAAGACCTATGGCTACACCTTC
17,.,TRBV3-1,TRBJ2-5,many,CASSLTVPISFSETQYF,TGTGCCAGCAGCCTAACGGTTCCCATTTCTTTCTCTGAGACCCAGTACTTC
17,.,TRBV7-7,TRBJ1-2,many,CASSSISKCRKTYGYTF,TGTGCCAGCAGCTCGATATCTAAGTGCCGAAAGACCTATGGCTACACCTTC
11,TRBD1,TRBV6-6,TRBJ2-1,many,CASSYSDREFF,TGTGCCAGCAGTTACTCGGACAGGGAGTTCTTC
17,.,TRBV3-1,TRBJ1-2,many,CASSGRGTLRKTYGYTF,TGTGCCAGCAGCGGACGCGGCACCCTTCGAAAGACCTATGGCTACACCTTC
13,.,TRBV20-1,TRBJ1-5,many,CSARSGPNQPQHF,TGCAGTGCTAGGTCCGGGCCTAATCAGCCCCAGCATTTT
17,TRBD1,TRBV19,TRBJ1-5,many,CASSKRQGGYSNQPQHF,TGTGCCAGTAGTAAGAGACAGGGGGGTTATAGCAATCAGCCCCAGCATTTT
18,TRBD1,TRBV4-1,TRBJ2-3,.,CASSQPTRQGVGTDTQYF,TGCGCCAGCAGCCAACCTACCCGACAGGGCGTCGGGACAGATACGCAGTATTTT
13,.,TRBV24-1,TRBJ2-2,many,CATSTGATGELFF,TGTGCCACCAGTACAGGAGCAACCGGGGAGCTGTTTTTT
13,.,TRBV7-2,TRBJ2-7,many,CASSPTSSLEQYF,TGTGCCAGCAGCCCGACTAGTTCCCTCGAGCAGTACTTC
13,.,TRBV7-9,TRBJ1-1,many,CASSLAEGSQAFF,TGTGCCAGCAGCTTAGCAGAAGGGTCTCAAGCTTTCTTT
14,.,TRBV4-1,TRBJ1-2,many,CASSQDPQPYGYTF,TGCGCCAGCAGCCAAGATCCGCAGCCATATGGCTACACCTTC
18,.,TRBV3-1,TRBJ2-2,many,CASSRANPISGLTGELFF,TGTGCCAGCAGCCGTGCCAATCCCATTTCAGGCTTGACCGGGGAGCTGTTTTTT